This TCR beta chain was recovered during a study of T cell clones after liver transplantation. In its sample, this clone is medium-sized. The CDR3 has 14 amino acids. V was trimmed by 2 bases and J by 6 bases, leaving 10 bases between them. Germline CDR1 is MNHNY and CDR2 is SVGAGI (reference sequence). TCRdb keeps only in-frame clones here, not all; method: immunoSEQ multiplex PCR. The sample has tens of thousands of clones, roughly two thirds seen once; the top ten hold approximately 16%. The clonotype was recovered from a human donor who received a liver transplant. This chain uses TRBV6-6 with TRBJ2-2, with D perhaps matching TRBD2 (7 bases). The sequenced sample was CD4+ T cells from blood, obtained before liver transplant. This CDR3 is CASSYRGGSGELFF. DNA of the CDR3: TGTGCCAGCAGTTACAGGGGGGGCTCCGGGGAGCTGTTTTTT.